This T cell receptor (beta chain) was profiled in a study of blood T cells in healthy people across ages. Per the germline V gene, CDR1 is DFQATT and CDR2 is SNEGSKA (reference sequence). The CDR3 consists of 11 residues. A second PCR of roughly 7 to 11 cycles used a sample-barcoded 5' primer and a J-beta primer mix. A 12-random-nucleotide template-switch adaptor tagged each cDNA molecule. TCRdb re-called the 5' RACE reads with MiXCR, one entry per CDR3 protein. This table holds 850,000 or so distinct CDR3 sequences, 29% found once. Of note for this clonotype: Its antigen is not known. One end of the junction is discordant with germline, which a read error may explain.

Study-level results: The recorded TCR beta diversity per million T cells decreased in a roughly linear manner with age.

In each sample, at least 6 million PBMCs were isolated. The rearrangement links TRBV20-1 to TRBJ2-1; 8 bases fit TRBD2. The sequence derives from a woman of 80 years or more in good health. Sequencing used blood. In nucleotides, the CDR3 is TGCAGCCACGGGGGGGACAATGAGCGGTTCTTC. Translated, it gives CSHGGDNERFF.